One and the same sample provided the 9 T cell receptor beta chains below, sequenced in a study of spatial heterogeneity in lung cancer. TCRdb reanalysed the 5' RACE reads using MiXCR and keeps one entry per CDR3 protein. Found here are around 92,000 distinct CDR3 sequences, approximately 12% of them singletons; the top ten hold roughly 39%. As to time point: sample taken at primary tumor resection. Tumor, nontumor lung or frozen PBMC supplied whole RNA, sequenced without sorting. Sequencing was performed on PBMCs, taken at surgery. The source of these receptors is a male donor with early-stage non-small cell lung cancer.

This clonotype has only a few counts. The rearrangement links TRBV20-1 to TRBJ2-1; TRBD2 agrees at 9 bases. The CDR3 consists of 17 residues. Losses at the gene ends were 2 bases for V and 4 bases for J; bases not matched to a gene: 12. Germline loops: CDR1 DFQATT, CDR2 SNEGSKA (reference sequence). CDR3 region: CSARSSLAGDLYNEQFF. The CDR3 DNA reads as TGCAGTGCTAGATCTTCCTTAGCGGGGGATTTATACAATGAGCAGTTCTTC.

At least ten counts were recorded for this clonotype. The chain joins TRBV6-2 or TRBV6-3 to TRBJ2-2; D remains ambiguous. The CDR3 runs to 15 residues. Looked up from germline, CDR1 is MNHEY and CDR2 is SVGEGT. The V gene lost 5 bases and the J gene lost 0 bases, with 10 bases spanning the gap. CDR3 in amino acids: CASSNRTPNTGELFF. As DNA, the CDR3 is TGTGCCAGCAGTAACAGAACCCCGAACACCGGGGAGCTGTTTTTT.

This clonotype was picked up a small number of times. This chain uses TRBV29-1 with TRBJ2-3, with D possibly matching TRBD2 (5 bases). The CDR3 runs to 16 residues. The germline gives CDR1 SQVTM, CDR2 ANQGSEA. The germline V and J ends were trimmed by 3 bases and 0 bases, with 16 bases remaining between them. As DNA, the CDR3 is TGCAGCGTTGATCTTTTGAGGGAAGCTAGCACAGATACGCAGTATTTT. Translated: CSVDLLREASTDTQYF.

This clonotype was seen ten or more times. The V and J genes are TRBV18 and TRBJ2-5, with 7 nucleotides matching TRBD2. Trimming took 3 bases from V and 2 from J; bases not matched to a gene: 6. This CDR3 has 15 amino acids. Germline CDR1 reads KGHSH; CDR2 reads LQKENI. The CDR3 here is CASSPQGGTQETQYF. The DNA for the CDR3 is TGTGCCAGCTCACCCCAGGGAGGGACTCAAGAGACCCAGTACTTC.

This clonotype has a handful of counts. This rearrangement joins TRBV20-1 to TRBJ2-3; TRBD2 is a possible D gene (5 bases). The CDR3 extends over 11 amino acids. Trimming took off 0 bases at V and 9 bases at J, with 7 bases between the two ends. Germline CDR1 DFQATT, CDR2 SNEGSKA (reference sequence). CDR3 nucleotides: TGCAGTGCTAGAGAGGGAGAAACGCAGTATTTT. This codes for CSAREGETQYF.

In its sample, this clonotype was seen a few times. The CDR3 here is CAISEAGLQGEQPQHF. The CDR3 DNA reads TGTGCCATCAGTGAGGCGGGATTACAGGGAGAGCAGCCCCAGCATTTT. This sequence joins TRBV10-3 and TRBJ1-5, with a weak D call TRBD1 (6 bases). Germline CDR1 is ENHRY and CDR2 is SYGVKD. CDR3 length: 16 amino acids. The V gene lost 2 bases and the J gene lost 7 bases, with 18 bases spanning the gap.

This clonotype was counted ten times or more. The chain is built from TRBV12-3 or TRBV12-4 and TRBJ2-7; possible D gene TRBD2, 7 bases. V dropped 5 bases and J dropped 0 bases, with 14 bases sitting between them. The CDR3 spans 15 residues. CDR3 sequence reads: CASSRRGGVSYEQYF. The CDR3 nucleotides are TGTGCCAGCAGTCGTCGCGGGGGCGTCTCCTACGAGCAGTACTTC.

This clonotype was seen more than once but under ten times. The V gene is TRBV12-3 or TRBV12-4, the J gene TRBJ2-1; 8 positions agree with TRBD1. The CDR3 has 19 amino acids. J gave up 4 bases and V 2 bases, and 16 bases lay outside the gene matches. The CDR3, as DNA: TGTGCCAGCAGTTTATTTGGACAGGGCGGTTCGGGACATTACAATGAGCAGTTCTTC. Its protein is CASSLFGQGGSGHYNEQFF.

The V gene is TRBV19, the J gene TRBJ1-2, with D perhaps TRBD1 (6 bases). Trimming stripped 9 bases from V and 7 bases from J, with 9 bases between. Germline CDR1 is LNHDA and CDR2 is SQIVND (reference sequence). The CDR3 is made up of 10 amino acids. CDR3 nucleotide sequence: TGTGCCAGGAAAGGGGGTGGCTACACCTTC. Protein: CARKGGGYTF.